This T cell receptor (beta chain) is drawn from a study of T-cell memory formation after mild COVID-19. Study-wide results and caveats: The study detected some responding clones in pre-infection memory, suggesting cross-reactive memory joined. Shrinking CD4+ clones resided mostly in CM and EM, and CD8+ ones in EMRA.

Sample barcodes and UMIs were carried by the TCR alpha and TCR beta cDNA libraries that 5'RACE generated with constant-segment primers. Each CDR3 protein gets one entry after TCRdb re-called the 5' RACE reads with MiXCR. The table lists about 430,000 distinct CDR3 sequences, 24% of them singletons. This clonotype was counted ten times or more. No antigen is known for it. The specimen sequenced was PBMCs or a T cell subset sorted from them (not recorded which). This TCR came from an adult woman who had mild COVID-19 (a few samples of this study predate the infection). Cell type and time point are not known.

CDR3 residues: CSVGYGGSTDTQYF. The CDR3 DNA sequence: TGCAGCGTTGGGTATGGGGGGAGTACAGATACGCAGTATTTT. This chain links TRBV29-1 with TRBJ2-3, with D possibly TRBD2 on 6 matching bases. V lost 4 bases, J lost 3 bases, and 14 bases lay in between. This CDR3 contains 14 residues. Germline loops: CDR1 SQVTM, CDR2 ANQGSEA.